The 19 T cell receptor beta chains below were found in one sample sequenced in a study of patients and donors after allogeneic stem cell transplantation. TCRdb re-called the RT-PCR reads through MiXCR, storing one row per CDR3 protein. The sample has roughly 940,000 distinct CDR3 sequences, about a sixth seen once. The source material was blood, either unsorted or a sorted T cell fraction (not recorded which). These receptors originate from a human donor who was either an allogeneic HSCT recipient or a stem cell or donor lymphocyte infusion donor (not recorded which). It is not recorded whose cells these are; they may come from a transplant donor.

This clonotype was seen a handful of times. V and J are TRBV29-1 and TRBJ1-4, with TRBD1 matching 9 bases. V dropped 6 bases and J dropped 8; count of bases not matched to a gene: 16. Per the germline V gene, CDR1 is SQVTM and CDR2 is ANQGSEA. The CDR3 spans 16 residues. This CDR3 reads CSVLTGTGRLGEKLFF. The CDR3 DNA follows: TGCAGCGTGCTAACCGGGACAGGGCGATTAGGAGAAAAACTGTTTTTT.

This clonotype has only a few counts. This rearrangement joins TRBV27 to TRBJ2-1; D may be TRBD2 (5 bases). V was cut by 6 bases and J by 4 bases, with 10 bases left in between. The CDR3 runs 13 residues. CDR1 MNHEY and CDR2 SMNVEV come from the germline V gene (reference sequence). DNA of the CDR3: TGTGCCAGCAGCAGACTATTATACAATGAGCAGTTCTTC. This sequence encodes CASSRLLYNEQFF.

This clonotype was recorded at least ten times. The V and J genes are TRBV11-2 and TRBJ2-7; no firm D call. CDR1 is SGHAT, CDR2 FQNNGV, per germline. The CDR3 is 16 residues long. Trimming took 4 bases from V and 1 from J, leaving 17 bases between them. In DNA form, the CDR3 reads TGTGCCAGCAGCTCCTCTCGCCAGCTTGCGTCCTACGAGCAGTACTTC. It specifies CASSSSRQLASYEQYF.

This clonotype was recorded a few times. The chain is built from TRBV15 and TRBJ2-5; D may be TRBD1 or TRBD2 (5 bases each). Per the germline V gene, CDR1 is LNHNV and CDR2 is YYDKDF (reference sequence). The CDR3 spans 15 residues. V lost 3 bases and J 2 bases, leaving 13 bases between the germline ends. CDR3 sequence: CATSRNSGPQETQYF. The CDR3 region has the DNA TGTGCCACCAGCAGGAATTCGGGACCGCAAGAGACCCAGTACTTC.

The rearrangement uses TRBV21-1 and TRBJ2-3; TRBD1 is taken as the D call from the table, unchecked against the DNA. TRBV21-1 is an annotated pseudogene. The CDR3 extends over 16 amino acids. CDR3 DNA sequence: TGTGCCAGCAGCAAAGAGGGGTACAGGGTGGCAGATACGCAGTATTTT. Translation gives CASSKEGYRVADTQYF.

This clonotype was counted between two and nine times. The CDR3 loop is CASSYSKQGEQFF. For the CDR3, the DNA is TGTGCCAGCAGTTACTCGAAACAGGGTGAGCAGTTCTTC. The chain links TRBV6-5 to TRBJ2-1; possible D gene TRBD1, 6 bases. Trimming stripped 0 bases from V and 9 bases from J, with 9 bases between. CDR1 and CDR2 (germline): MNHEY, SVGAGI. The CDR3 is made up of 13 amino acids.

This rearrangement joins TRBV7-9 to TRBJ1-3, with D perhaps TRBD1 (6 bases). The V gene lost 3 bases and the J gene lost 4 bases, with 10 bases spanning the gap. Germline assignment: CDR1 SEHNR and CDR2 FQNEAQ (reference sequence). The CDR3 is 14 residues long. CDR3 nucleotide sequence: TGTGCCAGCAGCTTCTTACAGGGAGGAAACACCATATATTTT. The encoded protein is CASSFLQGGNTIYF.

There are a few counts of this clonotype. This chain links TRBV30 with TRBJ1-1; D not resolved. Trimming pared 7 bases from V and 1 base from J, leaving 13 bases between. Germline V gives CDR1 GTSNPN, CDR2 SVGIG (reference sequence). The CDR3 is 13 residues long. The CDR3 sequence is CAFQFSRNTEAFF. The CDR3 coding sequence is TGTGCCTTCCAGTTTAGTCGGAACACTGAAGCTTTCTTT.

The chain recombines TRBV27 with TRBJ2-2, with TRBD1 identical over 10 bases. The CDR3 consists of 16 residues. Looked up from germline, CDR1 is MNHEY and CDR2 is SMNVEV (reference sequence). V was pared by 4 bases and J by 1 base, with 3 bases of the junction left unmatched. The CDR3 nucleotides are TGTGCCAGCAGTTCTCGGACAGGGGGGAACACCGGGGAGCTGTTTTTT. Translated, it gives CASSSRTGGNTGELFF.

This chain uses TRBV6-1 with TRBJ2-5; the D gene is possibly TRBD2 (5 bases). The germline V gene encodes CDR1 MNHNS and CDR2 SASEGT. This CDR3 spans 15 amino acids. V lost 1 base to trimming and J lost 5 bases, with 14 bases between them. The CDR3 is CASSEDEGTGETQYF. In DNA form, the CDR3 reads TGTGCCAGCAGTGAAGATGAGGGTACGGGTGAGACCCAGTACTTC.

The chain combines TRBV5-1 with TRBJ1-3; D possibly corresponds to TRBD1 (5 bases). Trimming stripped 2 bases from V and 0 bases from J, with 9 bases between. CDR3 length equals 15 residues. Germline V lookup: CDR1 SGHRS, CDR2 YFSETQ. The CDR3 is CASSFDSNSGNTIYF. CDR3 DNA sequence: TGCGCCAGCAGCTTCGACAGTAACTCTGGAAACACCATATATTTT.

V usage is TRBV30 and J usage is TRBJ2-7; 7 bases align to TRBD2. There are 11 residues in the CDR3. The V and J ends lost 5 bases and 2 bases, in that order; junction bases with no gene match: 0. Germline-derived CDR1 and CDR2 are GTSNPN and SVGIG (reference sequence). DNA for the CDR3: TGTGCCTGGGGGACTACCTACGAGCAGTACTTC. It is translated as CAWGTTYEQYF.

The chain has TRBV9 and TRBJ2-3, with 8 bases identical to TRBD2. The CDR3 contains 18 residues. Germline lookup yields CDR1 SGDLS and CDR2 YYNGEE. V shed 0 bases and J 6 bases; nucleotides not matched to a gene: 15. The CDR3 spells CASSVVPSGGGIKDTQYF. For the CDR3, the DNA is TGTGCCAGCAGCGTAGTCCCCTCTGGCGGGGGGATCAAGGATACGCAGTATTTT.

The chain combines TRBV12-5 with TRBJ1-5; D is possibly TRBD1 (5 bases). Looked up from germline, CDR1 is LGHNT and CDR2 is FRNRAP. The CDR3 is 11 residues long. With 6 bases removed from V and 7 bases from J, the gap between germline ends came to 7 bases. The chain's CDR3 is CASGPGQPQHF. The CDR3 DNA is TGTGCTAGTGGCCCAGGGCAGCCCCAGCATTTT.

This clonotype has ten or more counts. The chain couples TRBV6-5 to TRBJ2-2; D is perhaps TRBD1 (6 bases). Germline V gene data show CDR1 as MNHEY and CDR2 as SVGAGI. The CDR3 consists of 11 residues. Trimming shortened V by 7 bases and J by 7 bases, and 7 bases separated the two germline ends. CDR3 protein: CASTRGGELFF. In DNA, the CDR3 is TGTGCCAGCACCAGGGGCGGGGAGCTGTTTTTT.

This clonotype was counted only a few times. The J gene is TRBJ1-2, the V gene TRBV30; TRBD1 matches 9 bases. CDR3 length: 14 residues. V lost 5 bases, J lost 3 bases, and 7 bases stayed unmatched. CDR1 is GTSNPN and CDR2 is SVGIG in the germline V gene (reference sequence). CDR3 nucleotides: TGTGCCTGGGGGACAGGGATAGGGGACTATGGCTACACCTTC. It encodes CAWGTGIGDYGYTF.

This rearrangement joins TRBV12-3 or TRBV12-4 to TRBJ2-3; 8 bases align to TRBD2. Losses at the gene ends were 6 bases for V and 0 bases for J; bases not matched to a gene: 2. The length of the CDR3 is 14 residues. The CDR3 bases are TGTGCCAGCAGGCGACTAGCGAGCACAGATACGCAGTATTTT. Its protein is CASRRLASTDTQYF.

There are a few counts of this clonotype. The rearrangement joins TRBV24-1 to TRBJ2-1; D may be TRBD1 (5 bases). V was cut by 4 bases and J by 9 bases, with 9 bases left in between. Germline CDR1 reads KGHDR; CDR2 reads SFDVKD. The CDR3 is 12 residues long. DNA for the CDR3: TGTGCCACCAGTGAGGACAACGGTGAGCAGTTCTTC. This encodes CATSEDNGEQFF.

The table lists this clonotype with a few counts. The chain is built from TRBV27 and TRBJ2-1, with TRBD2 matching 8 bases. The CDR3 has 14 residues. V lost 4 bases to trimming and J lost 4 bases; unmatched junction nucleotides: 3. The V gene's germline CDR1 is MNHEY and CDR2 SMNVEV (reference sequence). Here the CDR3 DNA reads TGTGCCAGCAGTTATACTAGCGGATACAATGAGCAGTTCTTC. Protein product: CASSYTSGYNEQFF.